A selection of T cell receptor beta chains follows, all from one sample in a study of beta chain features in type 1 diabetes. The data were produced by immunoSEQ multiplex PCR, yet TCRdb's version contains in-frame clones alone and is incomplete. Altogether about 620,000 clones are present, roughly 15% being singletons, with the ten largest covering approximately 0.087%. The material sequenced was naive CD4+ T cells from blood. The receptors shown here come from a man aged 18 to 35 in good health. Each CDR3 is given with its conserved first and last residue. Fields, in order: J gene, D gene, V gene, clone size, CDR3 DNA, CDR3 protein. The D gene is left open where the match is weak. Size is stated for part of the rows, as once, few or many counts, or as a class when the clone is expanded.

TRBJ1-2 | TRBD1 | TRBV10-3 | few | TGTGCCATCAGTGGACAGGGCCAAAACTATGGCTACACCTTC | CAISGQGQNYGYTF
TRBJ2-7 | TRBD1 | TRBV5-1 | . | TGCGCCAGCAGCGAGGGACAGGGTGTCAACGAGCAGTACTTC | CASSEGQGVNEQYF
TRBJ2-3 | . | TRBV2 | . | TGTGCCACCTCCCCCCTAAATACGCAGTATTTT | CATSPLNTQYF
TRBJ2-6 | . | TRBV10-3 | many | TGTGCCACCGTGGGCGTAGCTGGGGCCAACGTCCTGACTTTC | CATVGVAGANVLTF
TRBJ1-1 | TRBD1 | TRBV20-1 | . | TGCAGTGCTATCAGACAGGGTGAAGCTTTCTTT | CSAIRQGEAFF
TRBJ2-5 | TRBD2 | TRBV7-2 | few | TGTGCCAGCAGCTTAGGCCGACTAGCGGGAGGGCGGCAAGAGACCCAGTACTTC | CASSLGRLAGGRQETQYF
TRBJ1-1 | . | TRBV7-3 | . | TGTGCCAGCAGCTTAGAAAAGAACACTGAAGCTTTCTTT | CASSLEKNTEAFF
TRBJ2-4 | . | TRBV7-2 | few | TGTGCCAGCAGCTTCCCGGGAGCCCCAGCCAAAAACATTCAGTACTTC | CASSFPGAPAKNIQYF
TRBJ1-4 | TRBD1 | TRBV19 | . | TGTGCAGGATCGACAGGGGGCAACGAAAAACTGTTTTTT | CAGSTGGNEKLFF
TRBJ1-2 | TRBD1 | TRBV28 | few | TGTGCCAGCAGTGTGGGACAGGGCACGGAACGCTACACCTTC | CASSVGQGTERYTF
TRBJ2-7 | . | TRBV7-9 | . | TGTGCCAGCAGCCTCCCCCCGCACCATGCTTACGAGCAGTACTTC | CASSLPPHHAYEQYF
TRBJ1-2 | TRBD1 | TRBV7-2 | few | TGTGCCAGCAGCTTGTACGCAGGGGGCCACTATGGCTACACCTTC | CASSLYAGGHYGYTF
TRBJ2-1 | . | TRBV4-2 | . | TGTGCCAGCAGCCAAGAAATCCTCCCGAACAATGAGCAGTTCTTC | CASSQEILPNNEQFF
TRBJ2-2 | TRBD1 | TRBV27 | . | TGTGCCAGCAGTGGAACAGGGGGAGTCGCCGGGGAGCTGTTTTTT | CASSGTGGVAGELFF
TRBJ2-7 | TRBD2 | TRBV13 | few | TGTGCCAGCAGCCGACTAGCGGGAGCCGACGAGCAGTACTTC | CASSRLAGADEQYF
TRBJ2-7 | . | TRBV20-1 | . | TGCAGTGCTAGGGGCGGCGAGCAGTACTTC | CSARGGEQYF
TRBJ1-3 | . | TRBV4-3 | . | TGCGCCAGCGGATACGACGGCGGCTCTGGAAACACCATATATTTT | CASGYDGGSGNTIYF
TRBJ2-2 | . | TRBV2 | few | TGTGCCAGCAGAAAACAAGGGGTAAACACCGGGGAGCTGTTTTTT | CASRKQGVNTGELFF
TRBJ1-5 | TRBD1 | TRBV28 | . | TGTGCCAGCAGGTCGACAGGGTATCAGCCCCAGCATTTT | CASRSTGYQPQHF
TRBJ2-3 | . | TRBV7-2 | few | TGTGCCAGCCGGGACCCACCCGCAGATACGCAGTATTTT | CASRDPPADTQYF
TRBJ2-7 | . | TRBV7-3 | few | TGTGCCAGCAGCCCACGCGGGGCGGGAAACGGCGAGCAGTACTTC | CASSPRGAGNGEQYF
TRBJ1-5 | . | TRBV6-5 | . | TGTGCCAGCAGTTACTCGGACTGGATTCAGCCCCAGCATTTT | CASSYSDWIQPQHF
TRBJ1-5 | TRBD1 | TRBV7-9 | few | TGTGCCACATCCGGGACAGGCCGTTTTCCCCAGCATTTT | CATSGTGRFPQHF
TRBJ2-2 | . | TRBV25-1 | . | TGTGCCAGCAGAGGGCGCGGTCAGGGCACCGGGGAGCTGTTTTTT | CASRGRGQGTGELFF
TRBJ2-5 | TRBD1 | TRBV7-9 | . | TGTGCCAGCAGCTCCCCTCCGGGACAGGGGGTTGAGACCCAGTACTTC | CASSSPPGQGVETQYF
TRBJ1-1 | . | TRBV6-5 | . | TGTGCCAGCAGTACCAATGGGGGGTGGTTCGCTTTCTTT | CASSTNGGWFAFF
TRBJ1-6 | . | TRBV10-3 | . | TGTGCCATCCAAGCTGGGGGGGAGAGAAATTCACCCCTCCACTTT | CAIQAGGERNSPLHF